This T cell receptor (beta chain) appears in the sequencing data of a study of T cells in tuberculosis. Study in general: A South African cohort included IGRA-negative adolescents, latently infected IGRA-positive adolescents and adults with active tuberculosis.

Clones were read by immunoSEQ multiplex PCR, and TCRdb kept only the in-frame ones, dropping some. The repertoire holds tens of thousands of clones, with around 87% as singletons. Sequencing input: PBMCs. The TCR was taken from a donor aged 10-29 years with latent tuberculosis or without tuberculosis infection.

CDR3 sequence (DNA): TGTGCCAGTAGTATTGGGGACAGACCCTACAATGAGCAGTTCTTC. It codes for CASSIGDRPYNEQFF. The chain links TRBV19 to TRBJ2-1; 7 bases match TRBD1. CDR1 LNHDA and CDR2 SQIVND come from the germline V gene (reference sequence). Germline trimming cut 3 bases from V and 2 bases from J; bases unmatched to any gene: 4. This CDR3 region has 15 residues.